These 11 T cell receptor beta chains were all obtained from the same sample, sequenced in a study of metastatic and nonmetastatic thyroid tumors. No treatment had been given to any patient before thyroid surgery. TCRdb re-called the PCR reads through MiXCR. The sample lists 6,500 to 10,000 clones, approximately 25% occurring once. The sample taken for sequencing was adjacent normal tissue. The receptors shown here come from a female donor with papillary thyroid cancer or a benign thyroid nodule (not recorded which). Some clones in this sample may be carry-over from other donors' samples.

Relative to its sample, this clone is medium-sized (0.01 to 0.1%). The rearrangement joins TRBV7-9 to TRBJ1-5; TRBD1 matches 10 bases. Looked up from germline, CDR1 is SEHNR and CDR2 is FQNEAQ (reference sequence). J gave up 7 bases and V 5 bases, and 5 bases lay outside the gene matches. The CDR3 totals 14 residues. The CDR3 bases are TGTGCCAGCAGCCGACAGGGGGCGAGGCAGCCCCAGCATTTT. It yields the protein CASSRQGARQPQHF. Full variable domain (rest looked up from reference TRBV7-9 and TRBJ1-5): DTGVSQNPRHKITKRGQNVTFRCDPISEHNRLYWYRQTLGQGPEFLTYFQNEAQLEKSRLLSDRFSAERPKGSFSTLEIQRTEQGDSAMYLCASSRQGARQPQHFGDGTRLSIL.

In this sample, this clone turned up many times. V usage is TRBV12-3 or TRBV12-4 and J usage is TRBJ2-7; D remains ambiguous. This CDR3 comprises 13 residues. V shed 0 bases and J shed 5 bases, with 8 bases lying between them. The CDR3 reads CASSLAQGHEQYF. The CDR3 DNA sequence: TGTGCCAGCAGTTTAGCGCAAGGGCACGAGCAGTACTTC.

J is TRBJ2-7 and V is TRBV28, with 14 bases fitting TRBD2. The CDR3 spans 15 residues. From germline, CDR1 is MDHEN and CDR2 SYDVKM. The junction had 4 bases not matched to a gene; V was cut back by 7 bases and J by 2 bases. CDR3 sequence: CASIRGLAGAYEQYF. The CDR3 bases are TGTGCCAGCATCAGGGGACTAGCGGGAGCCTACGAGCAGTACTTC.

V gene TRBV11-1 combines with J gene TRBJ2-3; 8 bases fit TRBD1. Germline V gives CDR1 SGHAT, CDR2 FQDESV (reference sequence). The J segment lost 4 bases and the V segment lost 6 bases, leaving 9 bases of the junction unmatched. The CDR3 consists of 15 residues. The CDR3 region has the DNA TGTGCCAGCAGTTCCGGACAGGGTTTGTCAGATACGCAGTATTTT. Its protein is CASSSGQGLSDTQYF.

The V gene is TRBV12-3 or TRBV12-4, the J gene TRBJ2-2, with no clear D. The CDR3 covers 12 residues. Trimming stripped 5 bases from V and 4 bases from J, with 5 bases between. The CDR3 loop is CASSRPTGELFF. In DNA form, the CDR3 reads TGTGCCAGCAGTCGACCCACCGGGGAGCTGTTTTTT.

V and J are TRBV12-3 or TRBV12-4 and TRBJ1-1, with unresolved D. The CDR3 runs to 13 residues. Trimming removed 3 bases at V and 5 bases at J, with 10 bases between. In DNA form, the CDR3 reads TGTGCCAGCAGTTTGGGTTGGGGTACTGAAGCTTTCTTT. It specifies CASSLGWGTEAFF.

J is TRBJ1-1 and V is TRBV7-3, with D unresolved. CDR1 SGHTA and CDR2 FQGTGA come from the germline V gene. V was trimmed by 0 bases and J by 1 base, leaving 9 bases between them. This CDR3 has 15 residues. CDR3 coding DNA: TGTGCCAGCAGCTTAACGAGACTTTCGAACACTGAAGCTTTCTTT. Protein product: CASSLTRLSNTEAFF.

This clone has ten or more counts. CDR3 residues: CATYPYFGTNTGELFF. The CDR3 coding sequence is TGTGCCACATACCCGTACTTCGGAACGAACACCGGGGAGCTGTTTTTT. The chain carries TRBV19 and TRBJ2-2, with unresolved D. Germline CDR1 reads LNHDA; CDR2 reads SQIVND (reference sequence). V shed 10 bases and J shed 0 bases, with 18 bases lying between them. The CDR3 spans 16 residues.

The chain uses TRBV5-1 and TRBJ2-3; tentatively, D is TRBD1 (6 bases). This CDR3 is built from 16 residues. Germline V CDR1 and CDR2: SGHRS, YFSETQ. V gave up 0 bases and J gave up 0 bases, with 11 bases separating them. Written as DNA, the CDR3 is TGCGCCAGCAGCTTGGGGGGGACAACTAGCACAGATACGCAGTATTTT. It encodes CASSLGGTTSTDTQYF.

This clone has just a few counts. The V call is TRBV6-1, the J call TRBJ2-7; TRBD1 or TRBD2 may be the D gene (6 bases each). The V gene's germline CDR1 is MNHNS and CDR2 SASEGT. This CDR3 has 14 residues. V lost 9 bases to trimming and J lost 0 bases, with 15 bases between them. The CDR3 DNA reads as TGTGCCAGTGGGGGGCGACGGAACTCCTACGAGCAGTACTTC. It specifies CASGGRRNSYEQYF.

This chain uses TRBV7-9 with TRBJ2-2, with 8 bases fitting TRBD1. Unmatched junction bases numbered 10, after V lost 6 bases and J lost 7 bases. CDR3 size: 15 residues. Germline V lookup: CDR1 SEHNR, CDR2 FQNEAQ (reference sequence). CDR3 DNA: TGTGCCAGCAGACCGGGACAGGCGGGTGGCGGGGAGCTGTTTTTT. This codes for CASRPGQAGGGELFF.